This T cell receptor beta chain was identified in a study of cytomegalovirus exposure and HLA in healthy donors. Study background: Within an early data release were about 90 million unique TCRs drawn from HLA-typed donors.

Study-wide results and limits: It was about 150 TCR beta chains that were listed as cytomegalovirus-associated.

Regarding this clone: The antigen remains unidentified.

In the PCR, 60 Vbeta and 13 Jbeta primers were used. Generated by immunoSEQ multiplex PCR, the TCRdb table keeps only in-frame clones and is missing some. The sample consists of 130,000 or so clones, 50% to 75% of them appearing once. CDR3 length equals 15 residues. CDR1 is WSHSY and CDR2 is SAAADI in the germline V gene. With V trimmed by 8 bases and J by 4 bases, 10 bases remained unmatched. This rearrangement joins TRBV10-2 to TRBJ1-3; 8 bases map to TRBD1. Sequencing input: PBMCs. The receptor was derived from a woman between 40 and 55 years old in good health and CMV-seropositive. Written as DNA, the CDR3 is TGCGCCAGCGGACAGGGATGGGGCTCCGGAAACACCATATATTTT. Translation gives CASGQGWGSGNTIYF.